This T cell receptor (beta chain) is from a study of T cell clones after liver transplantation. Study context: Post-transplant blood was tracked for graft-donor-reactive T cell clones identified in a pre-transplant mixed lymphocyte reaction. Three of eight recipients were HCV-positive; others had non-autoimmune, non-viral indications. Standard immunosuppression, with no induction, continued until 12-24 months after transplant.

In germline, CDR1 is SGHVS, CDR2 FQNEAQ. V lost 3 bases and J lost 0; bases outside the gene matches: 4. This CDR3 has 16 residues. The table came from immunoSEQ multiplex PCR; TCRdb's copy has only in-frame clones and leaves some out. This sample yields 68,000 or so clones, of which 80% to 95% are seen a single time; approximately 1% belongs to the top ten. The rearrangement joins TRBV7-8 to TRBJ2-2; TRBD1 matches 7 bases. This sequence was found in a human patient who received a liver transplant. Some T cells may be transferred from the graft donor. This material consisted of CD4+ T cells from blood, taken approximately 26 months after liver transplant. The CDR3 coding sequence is TGTGCCAGCAGCTTCGGACAGGCCGCGAACACCGGGGAGCTGTTTTTT. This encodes CASSFGQAANTGELFF.